Included here is one T cell receptor (beta chain) sequence, with context. The entry originates in a study of technical replicates of blood from a handful of donors. The protocol was immunoSEQ multiplex PCR, while the TCRdb copy is restricted to in-frame clones and leaves out a portion. The sample shows approximately 92,000 clones, approximately 95% of them seen only once. V lost 6 bases and J lost 0, with 12 bases in between. CDR3 length: 15 amino acids. Germline CDR1 and CDR2: SNHLY and FYNNEI. Specimen: T cells isolated from PBMCs. The chain has TRBV2 and TRBJ1-3, with D uncertain. The sequence derives from a human donor in good health. The CDR3 spells CASSPHIFSGNTIYF. The CDR3, as DNA: TGTGCCAGCAGCCCACACATCTTCTCTGGAAACACCATATATTTT. Drawing the rest from reference TRBV2 and TRBJ1-3, the complete variable domain is EPEVTQTPSHQVTQMGQEVILRCVPISNHLYFYWYRQILGQKVEFLVSFYNNEISEKSEIFDDQFSVERPDGSNFTLKIRSTKLEDSAMYFCASSPHIFSGNTIYFGEGSWLTVV.